These T cell receptor beta chains were read from a single sample in a study of shared T cell receptors in the human thymus. Profiled with immunoSEQ multiplex PCR; TCRdb holds only in-frame clones, not every one. The table has about 540,000 clones, around 78% seen once. These same records also appear under a second study, on human thymus T cells.

Sequenced: thymocytes. All receptors come from a boy under two years old with a congenital heart defect. CDR3s include the opening cysteine and the closing phenylalanine or tryptophan. A D gene is named only where the DNA matches it firmly. The size field is filled for only some rows; it gives once, few, many or a size class.

J,size,V,D,CDR3,DNA
TRBJ2-3,-,TRBV29-1,-,CLTRPAEITSTDTQYF,TGCCTGACGCGCCCGGCGGAGATAACTAGCACAGATACGCAGTATTTT
TRBJ1-2,few,TRBV15,-,CATGLGPPDYGYTF,TGTGCCACCGGACTTGGGCCTCCAGACTATGGCTACACCTTC
TRBJ1-5,-,TRBV19,TRBD1,CASSGTGGQRQPQHF,TGTGCCAGTAGCGGGACAGGGGGCCAACGTCAGCCCCAGCATTTT
TRBJ1-1,-,TRBV20-1,-,CSSGVGGAFF,TGCAGCTCGGGCGTGGGGGGAGCTTTCTTT
TRBJ1-1,few,TRBV11-2,TRBD1,CASSKTDPGQGAEAFF,TGTGCCAGCAGCAAAACGGACCCGGGACAGGGAGCTGAAGCTTTCTTT
TRBJ1-5,-,TRBV7-9,-,CASSEHSHNQPQHF,TGTGCCAGCAGCGAGCACAGTCATAATCAGCCCCAGCATTTT
TRBJ2-1,once,TRBV6-6,TRBD2,CASRRLGGGRDYEQFF,TGTGCCAGCAGGCGTCTTGGCGGGGGGCGAGACTATGAGCAGTTCTTC
TRBJ1-5,-,TRBV29-1,-,CSVIDSRNQPQHF,TGCAGCGTAATAGACAGTCGCAATCAGCCCCAGCATTTT
TRBJ2-2,once,TRBV25-1,TRBD2,CASRGGVGTSVTGELFF,TGTGCCAGCAGGGGGGGAGTCGGGACTAGCGTGACCGGGGAGCTGTTTTTT
TRBJ1-4,-,TRBV27,TRBD1,CASSLGDRSNEKLFF,TGTGCCAGCAGTTTAGGGGACAGATCTAATGAAAAACTGTTTTTT
TRBJ2-7,-,TRBV7-8,-,CASSLVIGGAYEQYF,TGTGCCAGCAGCTTAGTCATCGGTGGAGCCTACGAGCAGTACTTC
TRBJ1-5,-,TRBV18,TRBD1,CASSPQQGAMGQPQHF,TGTGCCAGCTCACCACAACAGGGGGCGATGGGTCAGCCCCAGCATTTT
TRBJ2-7,few,TRBV7-2,-,CASSFGRRLLYEQYF,TGTGCCAGCAGCTTCGGCCGACGACTCCTCTACGAGCAGTACTTC
TRBJ2-3,-,TRBV5-1,-,CASSPATGASGVSTDTQYF,TGCGCCAGCAGCCCAGCCACCGGTGCGAGCGGAGTTAGCACAGATACGCAGTATTTT
TRBJ2-7,-,TRBV9,TRBD1,CASSDTQTGNENEQYF,TGTGCCAGCAGCGATACGCAGACAGGGAATGAAAACGAGCAGTACTTC
TRBJ1-1,-,TRBV19,-,CASSISRNTEAFF,TGTGCCAGTAGTATTAGTCGGAACACTGAAGCTTTCTTT
TRBJ1-3,-,TRBV6-1,-,CASSEAGGLNSGNTIYF,TGTGCCAGCAGTGAAGCAGGGGGTTTAAACTCTGGAAACACCATATATTTT
TRBJ2-7,-,TRBV27,-,CASSLYRTALYEQYF,TGTGCCAGCAGTTTATACCGGACAGCCCTCTACGAGCAGTACTTC
TRBJ2-3,-,TRBV11-3,TRBD2,CASSYSGGSTDTQYF,TGTGCCAGCAGCTATAGCGGGGGAAGCACAGATACGCAGTATTTT
TRBJ1-3,-,TRBV2,-,CATHLRGEGPSGNTIYF,TGTGCCACCCACCTACGGGGAGAGGGCCCCTCTGGAAACACCATATATTTT
TRBJ1-1,-,TRBV28,-,CASRLRVNTEAFF,TGTGCCAGCAGGCTCAGGGTGAACACTGAAGCTTTCTTT
TRBJ2-2,-,TRBV27,-,CASSLNRHTGELFF,TGTGCCAGCAGTTTAAACAGACACACCGGGGAGCTGTTTTTT
TRBJ2-7,-,TRBV6-1,-,CASSEWWHEQYF,TGTGCCAGCAGTGAATGGTGGCACGAGCAGTACTTC
TRBJ1-1,-,TRBV2,-,CASSEGSTEAFF,TGTGCCAGCAGTGAGGGGAGCACTGAAGCTTTCTTT
TRBJ2-7,-,TRBV30,TRBD2,CAWGLAGDNEQYF,TGTGCCTGGGGACTAGCGGGAGACAACGAGCAGTACTTC